These 17 T cell receptor beta chains were all obtained from the same sample, sequenced in a study of cytomegalovirus exposure and HLA in healthy donors. Use of 60 Vbeta and 13 Jbeta primers characterized the PCR. Assay: immunoSEQ multiplex PCR; the TCRdb copy retains only in-frame clones and omits some. The table has nearly 110,000 clones, roughly four fifths seen once. The sample consisted of PBMCs. The origin of the receptors is a man in his late teens or twenties in good health and CMV-seronegative.

A few counts support this clone. The CDR3: CASGSVQGGDTEAFF. CDR3 in DNA: TGTGCCAGCGGGTCGGTCCAAGGGGGGGACACTGAAGCTTTCTTT. V usage is TRBV28 and J usage is TRBJ1-1; perhaps TRBD1 as D (6 bases). V was trimmed by 8 bases and J by 3 bases, leaving 19 bases between them. The germline CDR1 and CDR2 sequences are MDHEN and SYDVKM. CDR3 length: 15 residues.

CDR3 in DNA: TGTGCCACCAGCAGAGATCTGAATGAGCAGTTCTTC. The encoded protein is CATSRDLNEQFF. The chain couples TRBV15 to TRBJ2-1; D unclear. The ends were cut back, 0 bases at V and 7 bases at J, with 4 bases in the middle. CDR1 and CDR2 (germline): LNHNV, YYDKDF (reference sequence). CDR3 length: 12 residues. Filled out from reference TRBV15 and TRBJ2-1, the complete variable domain reads DAMVIQNPRYQVTQFGKPVTLSCSQTLNHNVMYWYQQKSSQAPKLLFHYYDKDFNNEADTPDNFQSRRPNTSFCFLDIRSPGLGDTAMYLCATSRDLNEQFFGPGTRLTVL.

This clone was observed a single time. The chain combines TRBV7-9 with TRBJ1-6; D not resolved. V gave up 4 bases and J gave up 8 bases, with 15 bases separating them. The CDR3 runs 15 residues. CDR1 is SEHNR and CDR2 is FQNEAQ in the germline V gene (reference sequence). The CDR3 DNA reads as TGTGCCAGCAGCTACCCGGCGGGGAGGGATTCACCCCTCCACTTT. Its protein product is CASSYPAGRDSPLHF.

The rearrangement links TRBV27 to TRBJ2-7; possibly TRBD1 for D (6 bases). Germline-derived CDR1 and CDR2 are MNHEY and SMNVEV (reference sequence). The CDR3 is made up of 14 amino acids. Trimming pared 6 bases from V and 0 bases from J, leaving 12 bases between. The DNA for the CDR3 is TGTGCCAGCAGCGAGGGGGTTAGCTCCTACGAGCAGTACTTC. The encoded protein is CASSEGVSSYEQYF.

The chain carries TRBV5-1 and TRBJ1-2, with D unresolved. The CDR3 length is 16 residues. The V and J ends lost 6 bases and 8 bases respectively, with 26 bases between them. The germline CDR1 and CDR2 sequences are SGHRS and YFSETQ. This CDR3 is CASTPDLFTRRQGYTF. CDR3 nucleotide sequence: TGCGCCAGCACCCCGGATCTATTTACGCGGCGCCAAGGCTACACCTTC.

This chain uses TRBV23-1 with TRBJ2-2; D may be TRBD1 (5 bases). Being an ORF, TRBV23-1 has a function that is uncertain. This CDR3 region has 13 residues. Trimming removed 4 bases at V and 6 bases at J, with 9 bases between. Written as DNA, the CDR3 is TGCGCCAGCAGTCTAGGGGCCCCCGGGGAGCTGTTTTTT. Its translation: CASSLGAPGELFF.

This clone was detected only a few times. The chain carries TRBV6-5 and TRBJ1-5; no clear D. The CDR3 loop spans 14 amino acids. CDR1 and CDR2 from the germline V gene are MNHEY and SVGAGI. Trimming removed 0 bases at V and 11 bases at J, with 14 bases between. The CDR3 sequence is CASSYSSQVRTQHF. CDR3 bases: TGTGCCAGCAGTTACTCAAGCCAAGTCAGGACCCAGCATTTT.

This clone occurred a few times. The V gene is TRBV5-8, the J gene TRBJ2-7, with TRBD1 identical over 9 bases. Germline CDR1 reads SGHTS; CDR2 reads YDEGEE. This CDR3 has 16 amino acids. J was trimmed by 5 bases and V by 1 base; bases with no gene match: 10. CDR3 residues: CASSLRPGTGPHEQYF. In DNA, the CDR3 is TGTGCCAGCAGCTTGCGTCCCGGGACAGGGCCCCACGAGCAGTACTTC.

The V call is TRBV7-3, the J call TRBJ1-1; 9 bases agree with TRBD1. V was pared by 2 bases and J by 7 bases, with 2 bases of the junction left unmatched. From germline, CDR1 is SGHTA and CDR2 FQGTGA. The CDR3 runs 13 residues. CDR3 region: CASSLLTGGEAFF. CDR3 in DNA: TGTGCCAGCAGCTTACTGACAGGGGGTGAAGCTTTCTTT.

The rearrangement links TRBV9 to TRBJ2-7, with D perhaps TRBD1 (8 bases). Germline V gives CDR1 SGDLS, CDR2 YYNGEE. V was cut by 4 bases and J by 6 bases, with 23 bases left in between. The CDR3 spans 16 residues. CDR3 DNA: TGTGCCAGCAGCCCCCCGGGGGGACAGGTTTTTGGCGAGCAGTACTTC. Protein: CASSPPGGQVFGEQYF.

This chain uses TRBV2 with TRBJ1-4; 8 bases line up with TRBD1. V gave up 6 bases and J gave up 7 bases; unmatched junction bases: 7. This CDR3 is built from 14 residues. CDR1 and CDR2 (germline): SNHLY, FYNNEI. This chain's CDR3 is CASSGQGRGEKLFF. The DNA for the CDR3 is TGTGCCAGCAGCGGACAGGGCCGGGGTGAAAAACTGTTTTTT.

The V and J genes are TRBV5-1 and TRBJ2-7; no firm D call. V shed 4 bases and J shed 3 bases, with 8 bases lying between them. CDR1 and CDR2 from the germline V gene are SGHRS and YFSETQ. The CDR3 is 12 amino acids. For the CDR3, the DNA is TGCGCCAGCAGCCCCGACATCTACGAGCAGTACTTC. Amino acids: CASSPDIYEQYF.

This rearrangement joins TRBV6-5 to TRBJ2-7; D may be TRBD1 (5 bases). The ends were cut back, 2 bases at V and 1 base at J, with 15 bases in the middle. The germline V gene encodes CDR1 MNHEY and CDR2 SVGAGI. The CDR3 contains 16 residues. The CDR3 DNA sequence: TGTGCCAGCAGTTACGGGCGTGGGGCGGTGTCCTACGAGCAGTACTTC. It specifies CASSYGRGAVSYEQYF.

The chain uses TRBV25-1 and TRBJ1-2; D not resolved. With 5 bases removed from V and 4 bases from J, the gap between germline ends came to 8 bases. The CDR3 has 12 amino acids. Germline loops: CDR1 MGHDK, CDR2 SYGVNS. For the CDR3, the DNA is TGTGCCAGCAGTCGAGGGTCCTATGGCTACACCTTC. Encoded protein: CASSRGSYGYTF.

This sequence joins TRBV2 and TRBJ1-2, with TRBD1 matching 7 bases. This CDR3 has 13 amino acids. Germline CDR1 SNHLY, CDR2 FYNNEI. Unmatched junction bases numbered 9, after V lost 6 bases and J lost 8 bases. CDR3 sequence: CASRDGRQGGYTF. Here the CDR3 DNA reads TGTGCCAGCAGGGATGGGAGACAGGGAGGCTACACCTTC.

The J gene is TRBJ2-7, the V gene TRBV7-2; D is perhaps TRBD1 (5 bases). Germline V gene sequence: CDR1 SGHTA, CDR2 FQGNSA. This CDR3 comprises 13 residues. Between the trimmed V and J ends, which lost 0 bases and 6 bases, there was a span of 9 bases. The CDR3 coding sequence is TGTGCCAGCAGCTTAGCGGGCAGGGCCGAGCAGTACTTC. This gives the protein CASSLAGRAEQYF.

The chain uses TRBV11-3 and TRBJ2-3, with D perhaps TRBD2 (5 bases). V lost 3 bases and J 6 bases, leaving 10 bases between the germline ends. The CDR3 is 13 residues long. CDR1 is SGHNT, CDR2 YENEEA, per germline. CDR3 loop: CASSLEAWDTQYF. The CDR3 DNA reads TGTGCCAGCAGCTTGGAGGCCTGGGATACGCAGTATTTT.